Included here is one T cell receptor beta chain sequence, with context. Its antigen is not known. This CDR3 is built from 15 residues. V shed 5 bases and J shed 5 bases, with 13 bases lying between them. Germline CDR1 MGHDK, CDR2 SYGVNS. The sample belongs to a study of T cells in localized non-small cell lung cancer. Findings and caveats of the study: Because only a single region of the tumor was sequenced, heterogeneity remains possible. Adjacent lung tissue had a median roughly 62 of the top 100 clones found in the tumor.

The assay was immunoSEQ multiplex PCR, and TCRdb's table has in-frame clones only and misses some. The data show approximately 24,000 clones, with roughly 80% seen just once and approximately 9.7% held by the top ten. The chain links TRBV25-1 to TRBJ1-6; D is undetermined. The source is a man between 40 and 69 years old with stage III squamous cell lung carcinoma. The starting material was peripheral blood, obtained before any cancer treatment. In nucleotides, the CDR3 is TGTGCCAGCAGTACCTCGTTGGGGAATAATTCACCCCTCCACTTT. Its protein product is CASSTSLGNNSPLHF. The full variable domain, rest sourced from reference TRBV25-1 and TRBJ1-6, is EADIYQTPRYLVIGTGKKITLECSQTMGHDKMYWYQQDPGMELHLIHYSYGVNSTEKGDLSSESTVSRIRTEHFPLTLESARPSHTSQYLCASSTSLGNNSPLHFGNGTRLTVT.